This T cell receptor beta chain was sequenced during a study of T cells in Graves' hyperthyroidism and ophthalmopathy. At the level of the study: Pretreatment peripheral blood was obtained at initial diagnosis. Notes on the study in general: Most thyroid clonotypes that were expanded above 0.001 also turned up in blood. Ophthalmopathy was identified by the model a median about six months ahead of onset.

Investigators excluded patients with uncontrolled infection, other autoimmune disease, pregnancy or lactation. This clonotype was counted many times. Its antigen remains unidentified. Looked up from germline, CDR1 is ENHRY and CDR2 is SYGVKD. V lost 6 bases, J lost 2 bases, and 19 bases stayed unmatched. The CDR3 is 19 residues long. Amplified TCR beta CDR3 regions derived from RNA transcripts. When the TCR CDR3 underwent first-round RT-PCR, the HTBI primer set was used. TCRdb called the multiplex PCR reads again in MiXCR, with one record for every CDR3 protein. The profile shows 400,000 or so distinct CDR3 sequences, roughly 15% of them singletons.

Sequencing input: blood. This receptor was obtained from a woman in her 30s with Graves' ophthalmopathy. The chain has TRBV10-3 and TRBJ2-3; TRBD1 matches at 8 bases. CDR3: CAIRPDRVLSHSDTDTQYF. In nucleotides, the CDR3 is TGTGCCATCAGACCGGACAGGGTTCTATCGCACTCAGACACAGATACGCAGTATTTT.